This T cell receptor beta chain was identified in a study of cytomegalovirus exposure and HLA in healthy donors. The V end lost 4 bases, the J end lost 6 bases, and 15 bases lay between the germline ends. Germline V gene lookup returns CDR1 MNHEY and CDR2 SVGAGI. The CDR3 runs to 14 residues. PCR used 60 Vbeta primers and 13 Jbeta primers. The assay was immunoSEQ multiplex PCR, and TCRdb's table has in-frame clones only and misses some. The repertoire has tens of thousands of clones, 65% to 70% of them found once; the top ten carry 12% to 15%. As to this clone: Its antigen is currently unknown.

General observations from the study: It was reported that the classifier diagnosed cytomegalovirus status with high specificity and sensitivity in both the original and validation cohorts. In a later analysis, most CMV-associated TCR beta chains appeared HLA-restricted.

The material sequenced was PBMCs. The chain employs TRBV6-5 and TRBJ1-1, with D tentatively TRBD1 (5 bases). This receptor was identified in a male donor in good health and CMV-seropositive. For the CDR3, the DNA is TGTGCCAGCAGTTTGTTCAGGGCGAGATCTGAAGCTTTCTTT. Protein: CASSLFRARSEAFF.